Listed here are 21 T cell receptor beta chains from one sample, sequenced in a study of cytomegalovirus exposure and HLA in healthy donors. Primers: 60 Vbeta forward and 13 Jbeta reverse. Using immunoSEQ multiplex PCR, the repertoire was profiled, and TCRdb retains in-frame clones only, with some absent. Here the sample spans about 130,000 clones, approximately 87% being singletons. Sequenced material: PBMCs. The receptors shown here come from a man younger than 35 in good health and CMV-seropositive.

The gene calls are TRBV27 and TRBJ2-2; TRBD2 matches at 8 bases. The CDR3 extends over 15 amino acids. The trim removed 3 bases at V and 4 bases at J, leaving 4 bases unmatched. Germline-derived CDR1 and CDR2 are MNHEY and SMNVEV (reference sequence). The CDR3 DNA sequence: TGTGCCAGCAGTTTTAACGGGGGGGGCACCGGGGAGCTGTTTTTT. Amino acid sequence: CASSFNGGGTGELFF.

The chain employs TRBV5-4 and TRBJ2-5; TRBD2 matches at 11 bases. Germline CDR1 reads SGHNT; CDR2 reads YYREEE (reference sequence). This CDR3 spans 16 amino acids. V shed 3 bases and J 4 bases; nucleotides not matched to a gene: 8. The CDR3 DNA follows: TGTGCCAGCAGCTCCCCTACTAGCGGGGGCGGAGAGACCCAGTACTTC. Translated, it gives CASSSPTSGGGETQYF.

This clone was seen just once. The chain joins TRBV18 to TRBJ2-2, with TRBD2 matching 9 bases. Germline CDR1 reads KGHSH; CDR2 reads LQKENI. V lost 3 bases to trimming and J lost 7 bases; unmatched junction nucleotides: 9. The CDR3 sequence is 16 residues long. The CDR3 is CASSPWTSAQGGELFF. In nucleotides, the CDR3 is TGTGCCAGCTCACCCTGGACTAGCGCCCAGGGCGGGGAGCTGTTTTTT. Combining the CDR3 with reference TRBV18 and TRBJ2-2 gives the whole variable domain NAGVMQNPRHLVRRRGQEARLRCSPMKGHSHVYWYRQLPEEGLKFMVYLQKENIIDESGMPKERFSAEFPKEGPSILRIQQVVRGDSAAYFCASSPWTSAQGGELFFGEGSRLTVL.

This clone was seen a handful of times. V usage is TRBV2 and J usage is TRBJ2-7; 11 bases fit TRBD2. The CDR3 consists of 15 residues. CDR1 and CDR2 (germline): SNHLY, FYNNEI. V gave up 0 bases and J gave up 4 bases; unmatched junction bases: 2. CDR3 in amino acids: CASSEAPSGGYEQYF. In DNA, the CDR3 is TGTGCCAGCAGTGAAGCTCCTAGCGGGGGGTACGAGCAGTACTTC.

This chain connects TRBV18 to TRBJ1-3; TRBD1 agrees at 10 bases. J was trimmed by 2 bases and V by 4 bases; bases with no gene match: 2. The germline V gene has CDR1 KGHSH and CDR2 LQKENI. This CDR3 is built from 15 residues. The CDR3 is CASSRGTGAGNTIYF. CDR3 sequence (DNA): TGTGCCAGCTCACGAGGGACAGGGGCTGGAAACACCATATATTTT.

The chain has TRBV7-3 and TRBJ2-2, with a tentative D call TRBD1 (5 bases). Germline assignment: CDR1 SGHTA and CDR2 FQGTGA. Trimming stripped 3 bases from V and 2 bases from J, with 10 bases between. This CDR3 region has 15 residues. CDR3 DNA sequence: TGTGCCAGCAGCTTGGGGCAAGGAAACACCGGGGAGCTGTTTTTT. Amino acid sequence: CASSLGQGNTGELFF.

This rearrangement joins TRBV9 to TRBJ2-5; the match to TRBD2 covers 13 bases. The germline CDR1 and CDR2 sequences are SGDLS and YYNGEE. The CDR3 has 16 residues. J was trimmed by 5 bases and V by 4 bases; bases with no gene match: 8. The CDR3 coding sequence is TGTGCCAGCAGCCCGGGGACTAGCGGGGTCTCGGAGACCCAGTACTTC. Translation: CASSPGTSGVSETQYF.

The chain is built from TRBV18 and TRBJ1-1, with 7 bases matching TRBD1. There are 14 residues in the CDR3. CDR1 and CDR2 (germline): KGHSH, LQKENI. V shed 6 bases, J shed 2 bases, and the junction held 6 bases outside the gene matches. The CDR3 is CASSSGTVNTEAFF. CDR3 DNA: TGTGCCAGCTCCTCAGGGACAGTTAACACTGAAGCTTTCTTT.

As to this clone: Different DNA sequences within this sample yield the same CDR3. The chain links TRBV6-5 to TRBJ1-6; D remains unclear. Germline CDR1 and CDR2: MNHEY and SVGAGI. CDR3 length equals 16 residues. Deletions cut 4 bases from V and 0 bases from J, with 10 bases between. The DNA of the CDR3 is TGTGCCAGCAGTTCGTCCTTTAACTCCTATAATTCACCCCTCCACTTT. Translating it yields CASSSSFNSYNSPLHF.

The V gene is TRBV4-1, the J gene TRBJ1-1; D is unresolved. The CDR3 consists of 14 residues. V gave up 4 bases and J gave up 1 base, with 10 bases separating them. Germline CDR1 MGHRA, CDR2 YSYEKL. CDR3 amino acids: CASSRRTENTEAFF. CDR3 DNA: TGCGCCAGCAGCCGGAGGACTGAGAACACTGAAGCTTTCTTT.

The chain carries TRBV4-1 and TRBJ1-6; D call uncertain. The CDR3 length is 12 residues. Looked up from germline, CDR1 is MGHRA and CDR2 is YSYEKL. The V gene lost 1 base and the J gene lost 9 bases, with 4 bases spanning the gap. The CDR3 region is CASSQGLSPLHF. The CDR3 nucleotides are TGCGCCAGCAGCCAAGGACTTTCACCCCTCCACTTT.

Concerning this clone itself: Germline is not matched at one junction end, which may reflect a read error. This chain links TRBV6-1 with TRBJ2-1; weak D call: TRBD2 (6 bases). CDR3 length: 11 residues. The germline gives CDR1 MNHNS, CDR2 SASEGT. The CDR3 spells CATQLAGYLVF. The CDR3 region has the DNA TGTGCCACCCAGCTGGCGGGATACCTCGTCTTC.

This clone was picked up one time. The V call is TRBV10-3, the J call TRBJ2-3; maybe TRBD1 (6 bases). Germline CDR1 reads ENHRY; CDR2 reads SYGVKD. V was pared by 4 bases and J by 4 bases, with 9 bases between. The CDR3 spans 13 residues. This CDR3 reads CAISGQAPDTQYF. CDR3 sequence (DNA): TGTGCCATCAGTGGACAGGCCCCAGATACGCAGTATTTT.

The chain employs TRBV5-6 and TRBJ1-3; D unresolved. The CDR3 is 12 amino acids. Trimming removed 4 bases at V and 4 bases at J, with 6 bases between. From germline, CDR1 is SGHDT and CDR2 YYEEEE. CDR3 sequence reads: CASSTSGNTIYF. CDR3 DNA sequence: TGTGCCAGCAGCACGAGCGGAAACACCATATATTTT.

The genes are TRBV2 and TRBJ2-7; 10 bases are a match to TRBD2. The CDR3 is 15 residues long. With 2 bases clipped from V and 2 bases from J, the junction kept 3 bases outside the gene matches. CDR1 and CDR2 (germline): SNHLY, FYNNEI. CDR3 region: CASSERLAGAYEQYF. CDR3 in DNA: TGTGCCAGCAGTGAAAGGCTAGCGGGGGCCTACGAGCAGTACTTC.

The J gene is TRBJ1-1, the V gene TRBV9; D not certain. V was shortened by 0 bases and J by 5 bases, with 11 bases between the two germline ends. CDR3 length equals 14 residues. CDR1 SGDLS and CDR2 YYNGEE come from the germline V gene. Here the CDR3 DNA reads TGTGCCAGCAGCGTAGGCACCGCGGTGACTGAAGCTTTCTTT. Protein product: CASSVGTAVTEAFF. The whole variable domain, remainder taken from reference TRBV9 and TRBJ1-1, is DSGVTQTPKHLITATGQRVTLRCSPRSGDLSVYWYQQSLDQGLQFLIQYYNGEERAKGNILERFSAQQFPDLHSELNLSSLELGDSALYFCASSVGTAVTEAFFGQGTRLTVV.

The V gene is TRBV7-6, the J gene TRBJ1-5; 7 positions match TRBD1. This CDR3 is 15 amino acids long. In germline, CDR1 is SGHVS, CDR2 FNYEAQ. The ends lost 1 base at V and 0 bases at J; junction bases unmatched: 0. The chain's CDR3 is CASSLGDSSNQPQHF. The CDR3 bases are TGTGCCAGCAGCTTAGGGGACAGTAGCAATCAGCCCCAGCATTTT.

Regarding this clone: Different DNA sequences within this sample yield the same CDR3. This chain joins TRBV6-5 and TRBJ2-3, with TRBD2 identical over 12 bases. Unmatched junction bases numbered 5, after V lost 6 bases and J lost 4 bases. The CDR3 has 15 amino acids. Germline-derived CDR1 and CDR2 are MNHEY and SVGAGI. CDR3 sequence (DNA): TGTGCCAGCAGCTCCCTAGCGGGGGGGCCAGATACGCAGTATTTT. As protein: CASSSLAGGPDTQYF.

This chain joins TRBV4-1 and TRBJ2-4, with 7 positions matching TRBD2. CDR1 MGHRA and CDR2 YSYEKL come from the germline V gene. This CDR3 is 17 amino acids long. Germline trimming cut 4 bases from V and 4 bases from J; bases unmatched to any gene: 13. CDR3 residues: CASSRRLATREKNIQYF. The CDR3 coding sequence is TGCGCCAGCAGCCGACGGTTGGCTACGCGGGAGAAAAACATTCAGTACTTC.

The V gene is TRBV10-3, the J gene TRBJ2-1; no reliable D call. The CDR3 loop spans 13 amino acids. Deletions cut 10 bases from V and 1 base from J, with 11 bases between. Germline loops: CDR1 ENHRY, CDR2 SYGVKD. The CDR3 bases are TGTGCCAGCACATCCGGGTCCTACAATGAGCAGTTCTTC. The encoded protein is CASTSGSYNEQFF.

This sequence joins TRBV9 and TRBJ2-3, with TRBD2 matching 11 bases. The V segment lost 0 bases and the J segment 3 bases; nucleotides outside the gene matches: 6. The germline CDR1 and CDR2 sequences are SGDLS and YYNGEE. The CDR3 has 17 residues. The CDR3 loop is CASSVGDSGGATDTQYF. As DNA, the CDR3 is TGTGCCAGCAGCGTAGGGGATAGCGGGGGGGCAACAGATACGCAGTATTTT.